The present T cell receptor (beta chain) was sequenced within a study of post-analysis software for immune sequencing data. Overall study context: Included among the disease courses, which were recorded for the cohort, were relapsing-remitting, secondary progressive and progressive-relapsing multiple sclerosis. Overall study results and limits: Samples prepared in the same batch strongly co-clustered by F measure. Controls significantly exceeded multiple sclerosis patients in normalized Chao1 diversity.

Carried by the TCR beta cDNA libraries were unique molecular identifiers. TCRdb processed the PCR reads anew with MiXCR; each CDR3 protein has one entry. Of roughly 570,000 distinct CDR3 sequences in the sample, under 40% are singletons; the top ten hold around 5.9%. Notes on this clonotype: The antigen is unknown.

Sequencing used blood. The receptor was isolated from a girl aged 2 to 17 with multiple sclerosis.

CDR3 sequence (DNA): TGTGCCAGCAGTTACAAACAGGGAAGGGGAGCCTATAATTCACCCCTCCACTTT. As protein: CASSYKQGRGAYNSPLHF. J is TRBJ1-6 and V is TRBV6-5, with D tentatively TRBD1 (6 bases). The CDR3 runs 18 residues. Trimming removed 2 bases from V and 2 bases from J, with 16 bases in between. CDR1 and CDR2 (germline): MNHEY, SVGAGI.